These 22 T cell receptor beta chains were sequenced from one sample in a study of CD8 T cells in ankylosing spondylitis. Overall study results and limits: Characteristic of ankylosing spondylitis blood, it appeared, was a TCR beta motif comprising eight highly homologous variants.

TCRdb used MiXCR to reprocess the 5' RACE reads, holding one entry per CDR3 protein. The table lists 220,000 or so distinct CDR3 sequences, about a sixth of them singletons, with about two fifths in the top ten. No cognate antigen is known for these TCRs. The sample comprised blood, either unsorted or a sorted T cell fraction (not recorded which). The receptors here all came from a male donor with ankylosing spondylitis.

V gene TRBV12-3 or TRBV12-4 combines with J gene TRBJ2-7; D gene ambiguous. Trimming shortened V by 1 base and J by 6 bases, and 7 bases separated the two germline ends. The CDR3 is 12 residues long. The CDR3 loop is CASSLGAVEQYF. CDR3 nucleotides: TGTGCCAGCAGTTTAGGGGCGGTCGAGCAGTACTTC.

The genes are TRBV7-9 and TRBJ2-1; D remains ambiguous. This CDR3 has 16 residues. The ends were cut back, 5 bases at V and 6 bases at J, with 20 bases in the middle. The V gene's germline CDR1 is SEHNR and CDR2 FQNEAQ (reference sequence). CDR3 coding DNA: TGTGCCAGCAGCCTTCTATTAGCTAGTGACGCCAATGAGCAGTTCTTC. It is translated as CASSLLLASDANEQFF.

The CDR3 loop reads CSARRTSSYEQYF. The CDR3 nucleotides read TGCAGTGCTCGACGGACTAGTTCCTACGAGCAGTACTTC. V and J are TRBV20-1 and TRBJ2-7; 7 positions match TRBD2. Germline-derived CDR1 and CDR2 are DFQATT and SNEGSKA (reference sequence). The CDR3 runs 13 residues. With V trimmed by 5 bases and J by 1 base, 5 bases remained unmatched.

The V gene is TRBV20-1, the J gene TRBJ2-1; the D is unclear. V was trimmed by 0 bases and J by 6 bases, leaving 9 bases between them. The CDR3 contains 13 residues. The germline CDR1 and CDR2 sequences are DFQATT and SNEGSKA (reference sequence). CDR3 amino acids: CSARDPSSNEQFF. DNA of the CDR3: TGCAGTGCTAGAGATCCCAGTTCCAATGAGCAGTTCTTC.

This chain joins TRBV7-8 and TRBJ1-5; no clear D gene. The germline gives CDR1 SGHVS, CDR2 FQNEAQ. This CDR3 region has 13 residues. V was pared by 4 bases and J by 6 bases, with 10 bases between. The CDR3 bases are TGTGCCAGCAGCTCCATGGCGGGTCAGCCCCAGCATTTT. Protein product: CASSSMAGQPQHF.

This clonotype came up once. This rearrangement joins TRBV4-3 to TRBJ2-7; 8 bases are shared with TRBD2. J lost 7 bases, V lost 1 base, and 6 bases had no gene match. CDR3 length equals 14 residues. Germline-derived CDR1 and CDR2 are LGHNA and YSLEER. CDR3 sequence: CASSQAGGPGEQYF. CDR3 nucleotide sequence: TGCGCCAGCAGCCAAGCGGGAGGGCCAGGGGAGCAGTACTTC.

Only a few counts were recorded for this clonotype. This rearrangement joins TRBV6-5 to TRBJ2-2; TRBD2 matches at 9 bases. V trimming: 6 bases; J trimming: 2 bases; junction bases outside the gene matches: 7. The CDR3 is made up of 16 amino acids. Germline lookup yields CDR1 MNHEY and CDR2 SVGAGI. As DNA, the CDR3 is TGTGCCAGCAGCTACGGGACTAGCAGCAACACCGGGGAGCTGTTTTTT. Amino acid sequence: CASSYGTSSNTGELFF.

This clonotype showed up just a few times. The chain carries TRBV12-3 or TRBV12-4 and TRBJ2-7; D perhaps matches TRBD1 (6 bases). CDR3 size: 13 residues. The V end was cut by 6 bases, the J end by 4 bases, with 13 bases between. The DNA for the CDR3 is TGTGCCAGCAGACAGGGAATCCAATACGAGCAGTACTTC. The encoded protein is CASRQGIQYEQYF.

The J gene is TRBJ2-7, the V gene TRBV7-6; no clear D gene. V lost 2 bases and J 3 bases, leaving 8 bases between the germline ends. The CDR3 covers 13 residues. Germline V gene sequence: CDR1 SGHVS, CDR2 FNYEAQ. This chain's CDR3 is CASSLQTHYEQYF. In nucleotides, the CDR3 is TGTGCCAGCAGCTTACAGACACACTACGAGCAGTACTTC.

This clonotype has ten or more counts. The CDR3 loop reads CASDSTSGITDTQYF. The CDR3 DNA is TGTGCCAGCGATTCCACTAGCGGTATTACAGATACGCAGTATTTT. The chain uses TRBV7-9 and TRBJ2-3, with TRBD2 matching over 8 bases. The V segment lost 8 bases and the J segment 3 bases; nucleotides outside the gene matches: 10. The CDR3 contains 15 residues. Germline V gene lookup returns CDR1 SEHNR and CDR2 FQNEAQ (reference sequence).

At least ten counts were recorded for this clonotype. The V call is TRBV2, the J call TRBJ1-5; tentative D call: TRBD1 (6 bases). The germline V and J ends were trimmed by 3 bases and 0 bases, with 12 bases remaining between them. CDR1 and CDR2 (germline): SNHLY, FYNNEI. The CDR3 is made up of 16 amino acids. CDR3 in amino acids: CASSELGAHSNQPQHF. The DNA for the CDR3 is TGTGCCAGCAGTGAGCTGGGGGCCCATAGCAATCAGCCCCAGCATTTT.

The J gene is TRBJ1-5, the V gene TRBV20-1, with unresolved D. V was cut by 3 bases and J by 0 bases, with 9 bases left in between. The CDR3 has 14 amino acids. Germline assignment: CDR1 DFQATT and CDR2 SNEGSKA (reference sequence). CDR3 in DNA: TGCAGTGCTAGGACAAGAAATAGCAATCAGCCCCAGCATTTT. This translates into CSARTRNSNQPQHF.

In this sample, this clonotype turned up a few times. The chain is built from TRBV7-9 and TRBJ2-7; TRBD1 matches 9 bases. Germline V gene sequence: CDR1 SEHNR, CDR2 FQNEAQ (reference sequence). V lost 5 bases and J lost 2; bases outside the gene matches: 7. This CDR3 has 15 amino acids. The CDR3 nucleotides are TGTGCCAGCAGCAGGGACAGGGAGGCCCCCTACGAGCAGTACTTC. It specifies CASSRDREAPYEQYF.

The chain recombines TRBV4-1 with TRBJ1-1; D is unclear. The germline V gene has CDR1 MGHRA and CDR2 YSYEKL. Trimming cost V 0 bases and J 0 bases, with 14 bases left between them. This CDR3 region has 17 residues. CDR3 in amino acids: CASSQDPREIMNTEAFF. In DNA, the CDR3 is TGCGCCAGCAGCCAAGACCCCCGGGAGATCATGAACACTGAAGCTTTCTTT.

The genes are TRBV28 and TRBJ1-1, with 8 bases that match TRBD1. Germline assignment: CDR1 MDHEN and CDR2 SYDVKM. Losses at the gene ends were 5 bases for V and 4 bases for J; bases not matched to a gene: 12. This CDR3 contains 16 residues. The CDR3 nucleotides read TGTGCCAGCAGTACCCCGCAGGGGGCCAGGGGCACTGAAGCTTTCTTT. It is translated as CASSTPQGARGTEAFF. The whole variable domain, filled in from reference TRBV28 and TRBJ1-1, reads DVKVTQSSRYLVKRTGEKVFLECVQDMDHENMFWYRQDPGLGLRLIYFSYDVKMKEKGDIPEGYSVSREKKERFSLILESASTNQTSMYLCASSTPQGARGTEAFFGQGTRLTVV.

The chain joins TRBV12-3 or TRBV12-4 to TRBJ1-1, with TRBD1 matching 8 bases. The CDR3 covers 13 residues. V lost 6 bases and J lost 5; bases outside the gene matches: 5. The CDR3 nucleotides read TGTGCCAGCAGAGCTTGGACAGGGACTGAAGCTTTCTTT. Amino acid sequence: CASRAWTGTEAFF.

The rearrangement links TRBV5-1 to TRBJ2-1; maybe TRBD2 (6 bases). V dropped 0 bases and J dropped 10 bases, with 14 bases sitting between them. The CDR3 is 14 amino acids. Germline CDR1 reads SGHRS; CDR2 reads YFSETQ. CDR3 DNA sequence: TGCGCCAGCAGCTTGGCCGGGGGAAGAGGGGAGCAGTTCTTC. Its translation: CASSLAGGRGEQFF.

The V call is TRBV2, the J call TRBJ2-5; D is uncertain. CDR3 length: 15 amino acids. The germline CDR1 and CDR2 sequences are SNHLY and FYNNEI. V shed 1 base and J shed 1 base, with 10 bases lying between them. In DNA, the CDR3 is TGTGCCAGCAGTGAAGAAACAGCGATCCAAGAGACCCAGTACTTC. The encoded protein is CASSEETAIQETQYF.

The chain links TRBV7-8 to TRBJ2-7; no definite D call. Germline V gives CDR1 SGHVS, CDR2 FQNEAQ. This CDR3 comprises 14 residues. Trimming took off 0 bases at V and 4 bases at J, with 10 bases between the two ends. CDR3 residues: CASSLAGNRYEQYF. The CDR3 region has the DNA TGTGCCAGCAGCTTAGCGGGAAACCGGTACGAGCAGTACTTC.

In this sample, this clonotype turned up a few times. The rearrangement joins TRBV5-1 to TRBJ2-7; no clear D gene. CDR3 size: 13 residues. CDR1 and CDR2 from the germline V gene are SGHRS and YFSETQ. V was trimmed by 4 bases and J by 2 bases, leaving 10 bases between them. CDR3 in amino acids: CASSIYYTYEQYF. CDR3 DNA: TGCGCCAGCAGCATATATTATACCTACGAGCAGTACTTC. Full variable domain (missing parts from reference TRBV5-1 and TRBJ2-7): KAGVTQTPRYLIKTRGQQVTLSCSPISGHRSVSWYQQTPGQGLQFLFEYFSETQRNKGNFPGRFSGRQFSNSRSEMNVSTLELGDSALYLCASSIYYTYEQYFGPGTRLTVT.

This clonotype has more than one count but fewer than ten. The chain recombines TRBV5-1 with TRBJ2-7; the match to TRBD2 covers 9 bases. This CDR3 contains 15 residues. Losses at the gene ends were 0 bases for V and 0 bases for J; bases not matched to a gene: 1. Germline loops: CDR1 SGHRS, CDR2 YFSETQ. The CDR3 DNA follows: TGCGCCAGCAGCTTGGAAGCGGGAGGCTCCTACGAGCAGTACTTC. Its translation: CASSLEAGGSYEQYF.

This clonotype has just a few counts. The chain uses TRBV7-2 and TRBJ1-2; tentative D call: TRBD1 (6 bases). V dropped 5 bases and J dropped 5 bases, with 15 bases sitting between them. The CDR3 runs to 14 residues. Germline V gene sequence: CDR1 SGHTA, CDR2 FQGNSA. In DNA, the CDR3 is TGTGCCAGCAGCATCTCCGGGACAAAGTATGGCTACACCTTC. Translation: CASSISGTKYGYTF.